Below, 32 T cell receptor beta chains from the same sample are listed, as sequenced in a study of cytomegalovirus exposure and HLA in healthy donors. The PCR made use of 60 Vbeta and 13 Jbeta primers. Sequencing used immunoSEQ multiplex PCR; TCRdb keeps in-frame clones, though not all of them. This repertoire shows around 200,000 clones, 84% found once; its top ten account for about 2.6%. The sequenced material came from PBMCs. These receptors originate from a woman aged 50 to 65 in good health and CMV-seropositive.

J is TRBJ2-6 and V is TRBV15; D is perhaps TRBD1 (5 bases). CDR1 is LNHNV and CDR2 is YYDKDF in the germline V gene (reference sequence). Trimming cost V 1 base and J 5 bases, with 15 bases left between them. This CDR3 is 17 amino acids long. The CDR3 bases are TGTGCCACCAGCAGAGGCTCGACGGTGGACAGGGCCAACGTCCTGACTTTC. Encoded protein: CATSRGSTVDRANVLTF.

The CDR3 spells CASSLVRTSGGPNQETQYF. In DNA form, the CDR3 reads TGTGCCAGCAGCTTAGTCCGGACTAGCGGGGGCCCAAACCAAGAGACCCAGTACTTC. The rearrangement uses TRBV7-9 and TRBJ2-5; 13 nucleotides line up with TRBD2. Germline CDR1 and CDR2: SEHNR and FQNEAQ (reference sequence). The V gene end was trimmed by 1 base and the J gene end by 0 bases; junction bases not matched to a gene: 8. The CDR3 has 19 amino acids. Combining the CDR3 with reference TRBV7-9 and TRBJ2-5 gives the whole variable domain DTGVSQNPRHKITKRGQNVTFRCDPISEHNRLYWYRQTLGQGPEFLTYFQNEAQLEKSRLLSDRFSAERPKGSFSTLEIQRTEQGDSAMYLCASSLVRTSGGPNQETQYFGPGTRLLVL.

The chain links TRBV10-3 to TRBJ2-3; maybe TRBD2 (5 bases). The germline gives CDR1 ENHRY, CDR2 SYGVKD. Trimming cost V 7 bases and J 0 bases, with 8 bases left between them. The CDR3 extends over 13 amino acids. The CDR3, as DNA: TGTGCCATCATGGAGGCGAGCACAGATACGCAGTATTTT. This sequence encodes CAIMEASTDTQYF.

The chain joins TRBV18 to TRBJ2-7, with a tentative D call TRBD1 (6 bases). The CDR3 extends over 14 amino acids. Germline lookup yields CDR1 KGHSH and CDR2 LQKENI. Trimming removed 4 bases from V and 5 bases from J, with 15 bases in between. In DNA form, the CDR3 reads TGTGCCAGCTCACGGGAACAGGGTGGTAACGAGCAGTACTTC. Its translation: CASSREQGGNEQYF. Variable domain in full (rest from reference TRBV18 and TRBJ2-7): NAGVMQNPRHLVRRRGQEARLRCSPMKGHSHVYWYRQLPEEGLKFMVYLQKENIIDESGMPKERFSAEFPKEGPSILRIQQVVRGDSAAYFCASSREQGGNEQYFGPGTRLTVT.

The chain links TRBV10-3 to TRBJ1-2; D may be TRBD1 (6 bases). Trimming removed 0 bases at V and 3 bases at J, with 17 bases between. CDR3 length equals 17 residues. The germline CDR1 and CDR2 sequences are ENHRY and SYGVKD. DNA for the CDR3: TGTGCCATCAGTGAGTCGATGACAGGCGGACAGTACTATGGCTACACCTTC. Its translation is CAISESMTGGQYYGYTF.

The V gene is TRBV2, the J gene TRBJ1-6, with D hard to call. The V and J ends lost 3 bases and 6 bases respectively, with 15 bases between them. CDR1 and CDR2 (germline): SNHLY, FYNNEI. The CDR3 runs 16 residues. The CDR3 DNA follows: TGTGCCAGCAGTGAGCGAGGAGGTGGATTTAATTCACCCCTCCACTTT. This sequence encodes CASSERGGGFNSPLHF.

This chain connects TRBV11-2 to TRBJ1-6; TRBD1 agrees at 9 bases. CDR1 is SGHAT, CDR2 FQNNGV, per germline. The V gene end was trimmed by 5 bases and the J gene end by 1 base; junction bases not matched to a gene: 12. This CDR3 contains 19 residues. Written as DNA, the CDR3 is TGTGCCAGCAGCCCCCAGCGGACAGGGGTTTGGTCCTATAATTCACCCCTCCACTTT. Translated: CASSPQRTGVWSYNSPLHF.

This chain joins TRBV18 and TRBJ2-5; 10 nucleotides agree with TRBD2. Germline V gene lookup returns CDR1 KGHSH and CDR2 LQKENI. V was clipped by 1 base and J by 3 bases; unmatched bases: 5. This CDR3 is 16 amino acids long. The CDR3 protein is CASSPLERGGEETQYF. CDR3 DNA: TGTGCCAGCTCACCACTCGAGCGGGGGGGCGAAGAGACCCAGTACTTC.

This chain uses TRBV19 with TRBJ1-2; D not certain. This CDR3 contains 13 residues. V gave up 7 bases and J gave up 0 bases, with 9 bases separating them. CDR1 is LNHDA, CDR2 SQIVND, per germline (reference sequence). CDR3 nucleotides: TGTGCCAGTACGAACCGAGCTAACTATGGCTACACCTTC. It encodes CASTNRANYGYTF.

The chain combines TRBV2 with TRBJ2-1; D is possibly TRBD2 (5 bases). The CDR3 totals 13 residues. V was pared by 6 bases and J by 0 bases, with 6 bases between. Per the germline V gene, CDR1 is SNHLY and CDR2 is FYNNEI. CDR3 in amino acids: CASSGVSYNEQFF. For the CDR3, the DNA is TGTGCCAGCAGCGGGGTCTCCTACAATGAGCAGTTCTTC.

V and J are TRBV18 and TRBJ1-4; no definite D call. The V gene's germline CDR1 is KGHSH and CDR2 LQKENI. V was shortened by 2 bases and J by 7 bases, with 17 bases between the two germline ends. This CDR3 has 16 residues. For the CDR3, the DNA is TGTGCCAGCTCACCAAAGCTTCCGGGGATGGGTGAAAAACTGTTTTTT. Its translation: CASSPKLPGMGEKLFF. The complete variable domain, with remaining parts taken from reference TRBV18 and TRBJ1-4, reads NAGVMQNPRHLVRRRGQEARLRCSPMKGHSHVYWYRQLPEEGLKFMVYLQKENIIDESGMPKERFSAEFPKEGPSILRIQQVVRGDSAAYFCASSPKLPGMGEKLFFGSGTQLSVL.

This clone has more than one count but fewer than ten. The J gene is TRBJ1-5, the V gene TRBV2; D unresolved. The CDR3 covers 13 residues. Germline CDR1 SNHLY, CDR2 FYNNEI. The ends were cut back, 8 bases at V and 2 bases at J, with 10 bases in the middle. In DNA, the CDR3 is TGTGCCAGCTCTCGGCAGGGCAATCAGCCCCAGCATTTT. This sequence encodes CASSRQGNQPQHF.

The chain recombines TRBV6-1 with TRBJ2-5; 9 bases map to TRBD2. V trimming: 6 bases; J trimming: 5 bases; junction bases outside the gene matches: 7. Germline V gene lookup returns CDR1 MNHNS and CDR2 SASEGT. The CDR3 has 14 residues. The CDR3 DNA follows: TGTGCCAGCAGCCGCGGGGGGGCGGAGGAGACCCAGTACTTC. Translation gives CASSRGGAEETQYF.

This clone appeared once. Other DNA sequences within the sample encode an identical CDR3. This CDR3 reads CASSLGTGNNSPLHF. The CDR3 DNA is TGCGCCAGCAGCTTGGGGACAGGGAATAATTCACCCCTCCACTTT. V usage is TRBV5-1 and J usage is TRBJ1-6; 8 nucleotides agree with TRBD1. V was pared by 0 bases and J by 5 bases, with 1 base of the junction left unmatched. The CDR3 has 15 amino acids. CDR1 is SGHRS, CDR2 YFSETQ, per germline. Using reference TRBV5-1 and TRBJ1-6 for the parts outside the CDR3, the full variable domain is KAGVTQTPRYLIKTRGQQVTLSCSPISGHRSVSWYQQTPGQGLQFLFEYFSETQRNKGNFPGRFSGRQFSNSRSEMNVSTLELGDSALYLCASSLGTGNNSPLHFGNGTRLTVT.

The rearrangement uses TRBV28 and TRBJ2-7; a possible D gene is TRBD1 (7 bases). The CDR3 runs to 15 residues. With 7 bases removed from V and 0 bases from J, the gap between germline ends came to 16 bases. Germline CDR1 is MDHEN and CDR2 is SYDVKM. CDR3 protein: CASNPGGLTSYEQYF. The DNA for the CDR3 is TGTGCCAGCAATCCAGGGGGACTTACCTCCTACGAGCAGTACTTC.

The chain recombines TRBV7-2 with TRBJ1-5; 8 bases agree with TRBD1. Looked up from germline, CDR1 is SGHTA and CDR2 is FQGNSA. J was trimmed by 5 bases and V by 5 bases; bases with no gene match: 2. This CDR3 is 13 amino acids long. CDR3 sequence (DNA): TGTGCCAGCAGCACGGACAGGGATCAGCCCCAGCATTTT. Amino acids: CASSTDRDQPQHF.

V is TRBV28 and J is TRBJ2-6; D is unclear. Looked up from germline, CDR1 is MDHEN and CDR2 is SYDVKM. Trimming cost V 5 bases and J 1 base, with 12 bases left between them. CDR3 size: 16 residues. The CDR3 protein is CASSLDGASGANVLTF. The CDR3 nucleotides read TGTGCCAGCAGTCTTGACGGAGCATCTGGGGCCAACGTCCTGACTTTC.

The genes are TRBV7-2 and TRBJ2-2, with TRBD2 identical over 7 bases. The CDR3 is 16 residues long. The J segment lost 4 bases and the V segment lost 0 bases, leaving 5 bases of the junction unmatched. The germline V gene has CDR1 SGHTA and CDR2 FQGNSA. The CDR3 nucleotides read TGTGCCAGCAGCTTAGCGCTGGGGGGGGGCACCGGGGAGCTGTTTTTT. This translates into CASSLALGGGTGELFF.

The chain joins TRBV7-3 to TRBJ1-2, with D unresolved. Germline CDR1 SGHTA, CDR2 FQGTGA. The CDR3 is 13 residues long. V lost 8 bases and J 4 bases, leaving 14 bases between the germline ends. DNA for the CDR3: TGTGCCAGCGCGGAGGAAGAAGGCTATGGCTACACCTTC. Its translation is CASAEEEGYGYTF.

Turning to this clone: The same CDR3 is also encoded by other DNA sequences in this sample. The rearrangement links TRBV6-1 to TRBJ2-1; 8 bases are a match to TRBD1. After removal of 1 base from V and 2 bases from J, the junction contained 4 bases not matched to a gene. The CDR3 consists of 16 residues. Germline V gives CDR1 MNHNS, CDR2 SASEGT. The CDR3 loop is CASSEVGTGAYNEQFF. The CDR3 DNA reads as TGTGCCAGCAGTGAAGTAGGGACAGGAGCCTACAATGAGCAGTTCTTC.

CDR3 sequence (DNA): TGCGCCAGCAGTCACGTCGGACAGGGAAGTAGTAATGAAAAACTGTTTTTT. Amino acid sequence: CASSHVGQGSSNEKLFF. The V and J genes are TRBV23-1 and TRBJ1-4, with 8 bases that match TRBD1. TRBV23-1 is noted as an ORF with a role that remains uncertain. V lost 3 bases to trimming and J lost 4 bases; unmatched junction nucleotides: 10. The CDR3 spans 17 residues.

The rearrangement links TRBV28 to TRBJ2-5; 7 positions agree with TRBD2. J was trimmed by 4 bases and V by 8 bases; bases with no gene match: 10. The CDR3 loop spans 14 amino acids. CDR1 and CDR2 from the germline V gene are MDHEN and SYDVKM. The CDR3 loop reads CASQAGTKGETQYF. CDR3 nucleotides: TGTGCCAGCCAGGCAGGGACTAAAGGAGAGACCCAGTACTTC.

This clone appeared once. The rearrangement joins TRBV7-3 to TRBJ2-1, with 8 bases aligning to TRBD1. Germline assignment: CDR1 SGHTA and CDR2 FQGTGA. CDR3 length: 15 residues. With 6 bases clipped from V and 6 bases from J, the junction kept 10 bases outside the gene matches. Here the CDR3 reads CASSMRQGWLNEQFF. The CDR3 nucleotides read TGTGCCAGCAGTATGCGACAGGGGTGGCTCAATGAGCAGTTCTTC.

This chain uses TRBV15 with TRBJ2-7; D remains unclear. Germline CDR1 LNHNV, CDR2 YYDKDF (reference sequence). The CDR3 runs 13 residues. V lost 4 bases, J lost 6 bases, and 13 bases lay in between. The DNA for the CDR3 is TGTGCCACCAGCAACAGATACCCCTCCGAGCAGTACTTC. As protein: CATSNRYPSEQYF. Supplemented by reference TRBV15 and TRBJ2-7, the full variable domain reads DAMVIQNPRYQVTQFGKPVTLSCSQTLNHNVMYWYQQKSSQAPKLLFHYYDKDFNNEADTPDNFQSRRPNTSFCFLDIRSPGLGDTAMYLCATSNRYPSEQYFGPGTRLTVT.

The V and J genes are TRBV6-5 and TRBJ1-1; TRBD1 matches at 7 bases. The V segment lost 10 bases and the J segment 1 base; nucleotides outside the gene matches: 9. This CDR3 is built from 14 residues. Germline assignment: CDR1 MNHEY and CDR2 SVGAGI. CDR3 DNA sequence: TGTGCCACCTCCGAGGGACAGAGGAACACTGAAGCTTTCTTT. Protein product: CATSEGQRNTEAFF.

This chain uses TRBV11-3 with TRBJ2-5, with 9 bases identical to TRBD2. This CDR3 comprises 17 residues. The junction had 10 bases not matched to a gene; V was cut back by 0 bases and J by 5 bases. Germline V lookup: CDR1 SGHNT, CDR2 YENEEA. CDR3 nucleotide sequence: TGTGCCAGCAGCTTAGAAATAGCGGGGGCCCCCTTGGAGACCCAGTACTTC. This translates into CASSLEIAGAPLETQYF.

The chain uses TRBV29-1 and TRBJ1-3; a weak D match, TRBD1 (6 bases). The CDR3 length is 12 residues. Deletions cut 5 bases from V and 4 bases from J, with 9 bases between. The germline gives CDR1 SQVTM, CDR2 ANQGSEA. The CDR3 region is CSVRRGGNTIYF. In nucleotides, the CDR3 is TGCAGCGTTCGCAGGGGCGGAAACACCATATATTTT.

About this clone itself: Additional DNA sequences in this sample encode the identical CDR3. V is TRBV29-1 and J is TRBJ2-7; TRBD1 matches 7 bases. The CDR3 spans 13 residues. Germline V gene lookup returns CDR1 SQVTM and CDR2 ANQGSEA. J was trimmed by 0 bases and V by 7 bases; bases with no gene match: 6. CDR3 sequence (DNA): TGCAGCGCTATGACAGGGTCCTCCTACGAGCAGTACTTC. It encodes CSAMTGSSYEQYF.

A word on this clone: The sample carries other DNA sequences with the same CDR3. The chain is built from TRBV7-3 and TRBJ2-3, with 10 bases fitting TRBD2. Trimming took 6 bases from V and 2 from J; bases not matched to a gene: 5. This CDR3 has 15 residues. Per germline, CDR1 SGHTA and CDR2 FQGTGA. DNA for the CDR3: TGTGCCAGCAGTTATAGCGGGGGGATCACAGATACGCAGTATTTT. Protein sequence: CASSYSGGITDTQYF.

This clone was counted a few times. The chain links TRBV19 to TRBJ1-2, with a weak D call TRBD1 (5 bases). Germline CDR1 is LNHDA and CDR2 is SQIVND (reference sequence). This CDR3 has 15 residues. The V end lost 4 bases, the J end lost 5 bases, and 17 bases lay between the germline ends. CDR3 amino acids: CASSTDTDQIYGYTF. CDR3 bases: TGTGCCAGTAGTACGGACACCGATCAAATATATGGCTACACCTTC.

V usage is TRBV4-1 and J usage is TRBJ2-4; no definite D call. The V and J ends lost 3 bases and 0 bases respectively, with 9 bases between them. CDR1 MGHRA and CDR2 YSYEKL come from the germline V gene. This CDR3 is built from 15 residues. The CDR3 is CASSQAPGAKNIQYF. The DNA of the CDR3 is TGCGCCAGCAGCCAGGCCCCGGGAGCCAAAAACATTCAGTACTTC.

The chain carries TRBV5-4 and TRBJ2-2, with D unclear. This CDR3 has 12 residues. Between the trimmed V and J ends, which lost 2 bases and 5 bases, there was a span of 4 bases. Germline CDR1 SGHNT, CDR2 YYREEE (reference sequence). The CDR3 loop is CASSLTTGELFF. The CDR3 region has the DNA TGTGCCAGCAGCTTAACAACCGGGGAGCTGTTTTTT.